The next 7 T cell receptor beta chains were all read from a single sample in a study of beta chain features in type 1 diabetes listed by TCRdb under 2018. Results and caveats for the whole study, not just this receptor: A moderate but significant shortening of TCRB CDR3 length was observed in type 1 diabetes patients in all four CD4+ subsets.

These receptors' antigens are unknown. To prepare the library, the immunoSEQ multiplex PCR assay was applied. The High Capacity cDNA Reverse Transcription Kit was used to reverse transcribe all of the isolated RNA, meaning that expressed TCRB transcripts were what got sequenced. The clones in this table, taken by TCRdb from immuneACCESS, are in-frame only. Not every clone is retained; where verified, under half of the shortfall comes from an unresolved V gene, and the cause of the rest is unknown. In all, the sample holds roughly 350,000 clones, and around a tenth of those were seen once. About 0.64% of the sample goes to the ten largest clones. Sequenced sample: central memory CD4+ T cells from blood. All receptors derive from a man aged 25-45 years with type 1 diabetes.

The rearrangement joins TRBV11-2 to TRBJ2-3; a possible D gene is TRBD2 (5 bases). Germline CDR1 reads SGHAT; CDR2 reads FQNNGV. This CDR3 region has 16 residues. The V gene lost 1 base and the J gene lost 2 bases, with 13 bases spanning the gap. CDR3 coding DNA: TGTGCCAGCAGCTTAGCCTCCCGGGATCTCACAGATACGCAGTATTTT. Protein sequence: CASSLASRDLTDTQYF.

In this sample, this clone turned up a few times. The chain is built from TRBV5-1 and TRBJ2-7; 8 bases line up with TRBD1. Germline V lookup: CDR1 SGHRS, CDR2 YFSETQ. J was trimmed by 3 bases and V by 0 bases; bases with no gene match: 5. This CDR3 is 15 amino acids long. CDR3 nucleotide sequence: TGCGCCAGCAGCTTGGTGGGACAGGTAGACTACGAGCAGTACTTC. Its translation: CASSLVGQVDYEQYF. The variable domain in full, with the rest retrieved from reference TRBV5-1 and TRBJ2-7, is KAGVTQTPRYLIKTRGQQVTLSCSPISGHRSVSWYQQTPGQGLQFLFEYFSETQRNKGNFPGRFSGRQFSNSRSEMNVSTLELGDSALYLCASSLVGQVDYEQYFGPGTRLTVT.

The gene calls are TRBV28 and TRBJ2-1; possible D gene TRBD1, 5 bases. Trimming took off 7 bases at V and 6 bases at J, with 19 bases between the two ends. CDR1 MDHEN and CDR2 SYDVKM come from the germline V gene. The CDR3 totals 15 residues. This CDR3 reads CASIGFSRQGNEQFF. DNA for the CDR3: TGTGCCAGCATAGGATTCTCCAGGCAGGGCAATGAGCAGTTCTTC. The full variable domain, in which reference TRBV28 and TRBJ2-1 provide the parts outside the CDR3, is DVKVTQSSRYLVKRTGEKVFLECVQDMDHENMFWYRQDPGLGLRLIYFSYDVKMKEKGDIPEGYSVSREKKERFSLILESASTNQTSMYLCASIGFSRQGNEQFFGPGTRLTVL.

CDR3 amino acids: CASSVVGGGQPQHF. In DNA, the CDR3 is TGTGCCAGCAGTGTTGTGGGAGGCGGTCAGCCCCAGCATTTT. The V gene is TRBV2, the J gene TRBJ1-5; D not resolved. The length of the CDR3 is 14 residues. The germline V and J ends were trimmed by 4 bases and 6 bases, with 13 bases remaining between them. Germline-derived CDR1 and CDR2 are SNHLY and FYNNEI.

The sample holds a few counts of this clone. DNA for the CDR3: TGTGCCTGGAATGAACAGGTCGGCAATGAGCAGTTCTTC. Its translation: CAWNEQVGNEQFF. The J gene is TRBJ2-1, the V gene TRBV30; D possibly corresponds to TRBD1 (5 bases). There are 13 residues in the CDR3. Germline CDR1 and CDR2: GTSNPN and SVGIG (reference sequence). With 4 bases removed from V and 6 bases from J, the gap between germline ends came to 13 bases.

V and J are TRBV6-5 and TRBJ1-5, with 10 bases matching TRBD1. Germline V gene data show CDR1 as MNHEY and CDR2 as SVGAGI. This CDR3 region has 15 residues. J gave up 4 bases and V 5 bases, and 5 bases lay outside the gene matches. The CDR3 loop reads CASSGGTGENQPQHF. The CDR3 DNA reads TGTGCCAGCAGTGGAGGGACAGGGGAAAATCAGCCCCAGCATTTT.

This clone has at least ten counts. This chain joins TRBV7-9 and TRBJ1-4; the D gene is possibly TRBD1 (5 bases). From germline, CDR1 is SEHNR and CDR2 FQNEAQ (reference sequence). Between the trimmed V and J ends, which lost 5 bases and 8 bases, there was a span of 12 bases. The CDR3 runs 13 residues. CDR3 loop: CASSPQGGEKLFF. CDR3 nucleotide sequence: TGTGCCAGCAGCCCTCAGGGCGGCGAAAAACTGTTTTTT. Variable domain in full (rest from reference TRBV7-9 and TRBJ1-4): DTGVSQNPRHKITKRGQNVTFRCDPISEHNRLYWYRQTLGQGPEFLTYFQNEAQLEKSRLLSDRFSAERPKGSFSTLEIQRTEQGDSAMYLCASSPQGGEKLFFGSGTQLSVL.